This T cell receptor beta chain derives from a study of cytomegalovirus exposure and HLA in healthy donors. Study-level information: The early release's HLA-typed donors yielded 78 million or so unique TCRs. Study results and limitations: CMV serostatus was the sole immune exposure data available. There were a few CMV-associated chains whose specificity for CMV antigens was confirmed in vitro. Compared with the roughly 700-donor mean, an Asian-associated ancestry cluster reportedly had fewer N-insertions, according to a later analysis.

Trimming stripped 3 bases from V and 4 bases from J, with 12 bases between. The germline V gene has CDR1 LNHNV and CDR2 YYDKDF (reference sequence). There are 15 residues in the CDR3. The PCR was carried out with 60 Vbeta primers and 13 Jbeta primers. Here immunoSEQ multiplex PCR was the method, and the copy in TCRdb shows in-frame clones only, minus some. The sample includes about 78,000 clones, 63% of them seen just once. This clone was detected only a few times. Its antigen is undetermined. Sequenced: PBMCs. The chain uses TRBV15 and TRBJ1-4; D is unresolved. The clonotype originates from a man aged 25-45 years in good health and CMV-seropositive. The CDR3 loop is CATSSAGRYNEKLFF. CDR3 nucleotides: TGTGCCACCAGCAGCGCAGGCCGATATAATGAAAAACTGTTTTTT.